The table lists the clone carrying this T cell receptor beta chain with a count of one. Germline V gene data show CDR1 as LNHNV and CDR2 as YYDKDF (reference sequence). The CDR3 is made up of 14 amino acids. V gave up 9 bases and J gave up 9 bases; unmatched junction bases: 14. The data were taken from a study of blood T cell repertoires in COVID-19. Whole-study context: Samples taken during acute and convalescent COVID-19 were collected in the United States, Italy and Spain. PBMCs, B-cell-depleted T cells, or T cells provided the cDNA or gDNA that made up the material.

Original processing notes: Cell counts per sample came from amplifying reference gene primers. The assay was immunoSEQ multiplex PCR, and TCRdb's table has in-frame clones only and misses some. That table supplies the V and J calls and clone size; D and trimming were determined from the DNA. The top ten hold about 0.6% of the sample, which has 150,000 to 200,000 clones, around 87% seen once. Source material: peripheral blood. The TCR sequence derives from a man aged 55 to 70 with COVID-19, enrolled during active disease. This rearrangement joins TRBV15 to TRBJ2-1, with 7 bases aligning to TRBD1. The CDR3 sequence: CATRLGGEHSEQFF. The CDR3, as DNA: TGTGCCACGAGGCTAGGGGGCGAGCATAGTGAGCAGTTCTTC.